The rows below give T cell receptor beta chains drawn from one sample of a study of shared clonotypes between healthy human individuals. Clones were sequenced by immunoSEQ multiplex PCR, and TCRdb holds only the in-frame ones, with some missing. The data show just over 2,000,000 clones, 90% to 95% seen once. What was sequenced was naive CD4+ T cells sorted from blood. The receptors were sampled from a man younger than 35 in good health. Each CDR3 is given with its conserved first and last residue. Fields, in order: CDR3 DNA, CDR3 protein, clone size, J gene, V gene, D gene. D genes are given only for firm matches. Clone sizes are given selectively: once, few, many, or a class where the clone is expanded.

TGTGCCAGCAGCCCCTCGGGTGGCACAGATACGCAGTATTTT,CASSPSGGTDTQYF,-,TRBJ2-3,TRBV9,-
TGTGCCAGTAGTAGCCCACTAGCGGCTAGCTACAATGAGCAGTTCTTC,CASSSPLAASYNEQFF,once,TRBJ2-1,TRBV19,TRBD2
TGTGCCAGCAGCGACAGGGGTGCGAACACTGAAGCTTTCTTT,CASSDRGANTEAFF,-,TRBJ1-1,TRBV28,TRBD1
TGCGCCAGCAGCTACGGGACTAGCGGGGCGAATGAGCAGTTCTTC,CASSYGTSGANEQFF,-,TRBJ2-1,TRBV4-3,TRBD2
TGCGCCAGCAGCGATTATACGGGGACCTCCTACGAGCAGTACTTC,CASSDYTGTSYEQYF,-,TRBJ2-7,TRBV4-1,-
TGTGCCATCAGTGAGTCGAGGAGTAAAGGCTCCTACGAGCAGTACTTC,CAISESRSKGSYEQYF,-,TRBJ2-7,TRBV10-3,-
TGCGCCAGCAGCCCCGTGGGGGAGATTTACAATGAGCAGTTCTTC,CASSPVGEIYNEQFF,-,TRBJ2-1,TRBV5-1,-
TGTGCCAGCAGAAACCCGGCAGGGGAGTACTACGAGCAGTACTTC,CASRNPAGEYYEQYF,-,TRBJ2-7,TRBV28,-
TGTGCCAGCAGCCCCGTCGGTGGTAGCGGGGGAGGGGAGCTGTTTTTT,CASSPVGGSGGGELFF,-,TRBJ2-2,TRBV7-9,TRBD2
TGCGCCAGCAGCTTGGCCGCAGGAGGCACTGAAGCTTTCTTT,CASSLAAGGTEAFF,-,TRBJ1-1,TRBV5-1,-
TGTGCCAGCAGTTTATTCCCCAGACAGATAGTAAAGGGGGATACGCAGTATTTT,CASSLFPRQIVKGDTQYF,-,TRBJ2-3,TRBV27,-
TGCGCCAGCAGCCAAGATACCAGGGGTACGCAGTATTTT,CASSQDTRGTQYF,-,TRBJ2-3,TRBV4-3,-
TGTGCCAGCAAACTGGGGGGCACAGATACGCAGTATTTT,CASKLGGTDTQYF,-,TRBJ2-3,TRBV6-5,-
TGCAGCGTTGAGAACAGGTTGAACACTGAAGCTTTCTTT,CSVENRLNTEAFF,-,TRBJ1-1,TRBV29-1,-
TGTGCCAGCAGTGAAGATTGGCAGTTCAACACCGGGGAGCTGTTTTTT,CASSEDWQFNTGELFF,-,TRBJ2-2,TRBV2,-
TGTGCCAGCAGCCAAGATCTGGGGGATAGCAATCAGCCCCAGCATTTT,CASSQDLGDSNQPQHF,-,TRBJ1-5,TRBV4-2,-
TGTGCTAGCAGCGCAGGGGTGAGGACAGATACGCAGTATTTT,CASSAGVRTDTQYF,-,TRBJ2-3,TRBV7-7,-
TGTGCCAGCAGTGGGACGGACACTACCTCGGGGACCCAGTACTTC,CASSGTDTTSGTQYF,-,TRBJ2-5,TRBV6-1,-
TGCGCCAGCAGCCTCCCCCCCTACGAGCAGTACTTC,CASSLPPYEQYF,-,TRBJ2-7,TRBV5-1,-
TGTGCCAGCAGTGGCCAAGGGATGGGCACAGATACGCAGTATTTT,CASSGQGMGTDTQYF,-,TRBJ2-3,TRBV2,-
TGTGCCAGCAGCTTGACAGGCTCTGGAAACACCATATATTTT,CASSLTGSGNTIYF,-,TRBJ1-3,TRBV5-5,-
TGCGCCAGCAGTGAGTCAACAGGGGATCCTAGCAATCAGCCCCAGCATTTT,CASSESTGDPSNQPQHF,-,TRBJ1-5,TRBV10-2,TRBD1
TGTGCCAGCTCACCTGGGACACAGGTCCGAGAAGCTTTCTTT,CASSPGTQVREAFF,once,TRBJ1-1,TRBV18,-
TGTGCCAGCAGCAAAGCCTGCACCCTCCGGGGGAGTGGGGGCACTTATGGCTACACCTTC,CASSKACTLRGSGGTYGYTF,-,TRBJ1-2,TRBV21-1,-
TGTGCCAGCCAGACAGACGGAGAGACCCAGTACTTC,CASQTDGETQYF,-,TRBJ2-5,TRBV7-8,-
TGTGCCAGCAGTTCGGGGACAGGGCAAGGCTACACCTTC,CASSSGTGQGYTF,-,TRBJ1-2,TRBV28,TRBD1
TGTGCCCCCCCCGGACTGGCCCGGGGTACGCAGTATTTT,CAPPGLARGTQYF,-,TRBJ2-3,TRBV6-4,-
TGTGCCAGCAGTGAAGGCACTTACACTGGGCAGCCCCAGCATTTT,CASSEGTYTGQPQHF,-,TRBJ1-5,TRBV6-1,-
TGTGCCAGCAGCGAGACAGACAGCGCTGGAAACACCATATATTTT,CASSETDSAGNTIYF,-,TRBJ1-3,TRBV6-1,-
TGTGCCAGCAGCGGAGAGCTGGGCCCATATGAGCAGTTCTTC,CASSGELGPYEQFF,-,TRBJ2-1,TRBV9,-
TGTGCCATCAGGGCTAGCGGGGGGGCCTCGGGATCCTACAATGAGCAGTTCTTC,CAIRASGGASGSYNEQFF,-,TRBJ2-1,TRBV10-3,TRBD2
TGTGCCAGCAGCTTAGCGCGGGGAGTTACAGATACGCAGTATTTT,CASSLARGVTDTQYF,-,TRBJ2-3,TRBV11-2,-
TGTGCTAGTGGTACACCGGGACGCACAGATACGCAGTATTTT,CASGTPGRTDTQYF,-,TRBJ2-3,TRBV12-5,-
TGTGCCAGCAGCTTAGTAGGACATCCTCAAGAGACCCAGTACTTC,CASSLVGHPQETQYF,-,TRBJ2-5,TRBV11-2,-
TGTGCCAGTACTGCGACAGGAGCCTACGAGCAGTACTTC,CASTATGAYEQYF,-,TRBJ2-7,TRBV19,-
TGTGCCAGCAGTACGACAGGGGGGAACACTGAAGCTTTCTTT,CASSTTGGNTEAFF,many,TRBJ1-1,TRBV2,TRBD1
TGTGCCAGCAGTGAAAGGGACAGAAATTCACCCCTCCACTTT,CASSERDRNSPLHF,-,TRBJ1-6,TRBV6-1,TRBD1
TGTGCCAGCGGAGTATGGGGAGTGAACACTGAAGCTTTCTTT,CASGVWGVNTEAFF,-,TRBJ1-1,TRBV6-1,-
TGTGCCAGCAGTGAAGGCAGGGGAGGAACCTACGAGCAGTACTTC,CASSEGRGGTYEQYF,-,TRBJ2-7,TRBV2,-
TGTGCCATCAGTGAAGGAACTAGCCCCCACGAGCAGTACTTC,CAISEGTSPHEQYF,-,TRBJ2-7,TRBV10-3,-
TGTGCCAGCAGTGCACAGGGGACTGGTGAAAAACTGTTTTTT,CASSAQGTGEKLFF,-,TRBJ1-4,TRBV6-1,TRBD1
TGTGCCATCGGAAAGCCAGGGTCCTCCTACGAGCAGTACTTC,CAIGKPGSSYEQYF,-,TRBJ2-7,TRBV10-3,-
TGCGCCAGCAGCTTGCTACCCTCAGACGGGGAGCTGTTTTTT,CASSLLPSDGELFF,once,TRBJ2-2,TRBV5-1,-